This entry describes one T cell receptor beta chain. The antigen is unknown. V was pared by 0 bases and J by 0 bases, with 8 bases between. Germline CDR1 is MNHEY and CDR2 is SVGAGI. The CDR3 sequence is 16 residues long. The data originate from a study of T cells after yellow fever vaccination. The study made its TCR cDNA through 5'RACE template switching. That step introduced a universal primer site along with UMIs. MiXCR, run by TCRdb on the 5' RACE reads, gives a single entry per CDR3 protein. The sample carries about 430,000 distinct CDR3 sequences, roughly a sixth recorded once. Study-level findings and limits: Post-booster reappearance was seen for most primary-vaccination clones (just over 95% CD4, 75% to 90% CD8).

The sequencing used PBMCs, collected before the yellow fever booster vaccination. The sequence was obtained from a man between 18 and 29 years old who received the YFV17D yellow fever vaccine. This sequence joins TRBV6-5 and TRBJ2-2; D ambiguous. The CDR3 DNA sequence: TGTGCCAGCAGTTACTCGAGGTTGGCGAACACCGGGGAGCTGTTTTTT. Translation gives CASSYSRLANTGELFF.